This TCR beta chain stems from a study of cytomegalovirus exposure and HLA in healthy donors. Study-level results: Later analysis identified a missense DCLRE1C variant that was linked to TCR beta V- and J-gene trimming. When a later analysis compared HLA-associated TCR beta chains with equally common others, the HLA-associated chains turned out to be more clonally expanded and to have lower generation probabilities.

The sample holds a few counts of this clone. Its specificity is unknown. Germline lookup yields CDR1 SGHNT and CDR2 YYREEE (reference sequence). V was pared by 1 base and J by 8 bases, with 7 bases of the junction left unmatched. This CDR3 has 15 residues. PCR involved 60 Vbeta and 13 Jbeta primers. Assay: immunoSEQ multiplex PCR; the TCRdb copy retains only in-frame clones and omits some. This table has 100,000 to 120,000 clones, less than 85% appearing once. This rearrangement joins TRBV5-4 to TRBJ1-4; 8 positions agree with TRBD1. The sequence came from a man aged 40-50 years in good health and CMV-seropositive. The sequenced material came from PBMCs. CDR3 protein: CASSLKSTGDEKLFF. In DNA, the CDR3 is TGTGCCAGCAGCTTGAAATCGACAGGGGACGAAAAACTGTTTTTT.